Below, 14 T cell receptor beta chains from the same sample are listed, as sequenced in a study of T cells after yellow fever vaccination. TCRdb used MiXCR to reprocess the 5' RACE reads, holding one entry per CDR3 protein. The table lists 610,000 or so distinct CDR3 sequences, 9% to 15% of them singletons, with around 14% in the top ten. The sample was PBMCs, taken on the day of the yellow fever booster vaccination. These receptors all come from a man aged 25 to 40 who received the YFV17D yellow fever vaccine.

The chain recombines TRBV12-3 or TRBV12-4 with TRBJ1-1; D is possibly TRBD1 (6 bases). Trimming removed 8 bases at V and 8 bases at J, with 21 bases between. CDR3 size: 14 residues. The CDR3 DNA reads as TGTGCCAGCCAACCGGGACATCCGTTTCAGGAAGCTTTCTTT. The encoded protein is CASQPGHPFQEAFF.

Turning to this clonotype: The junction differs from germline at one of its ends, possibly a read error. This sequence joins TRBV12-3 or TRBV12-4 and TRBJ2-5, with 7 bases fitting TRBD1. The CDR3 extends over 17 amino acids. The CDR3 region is CASSLLPHSTGLENQYF. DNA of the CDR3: TGTGCCAGCAGTTTGCTCCCCCACTCGACAGGGCTAGAGAACCAGTACTTC.

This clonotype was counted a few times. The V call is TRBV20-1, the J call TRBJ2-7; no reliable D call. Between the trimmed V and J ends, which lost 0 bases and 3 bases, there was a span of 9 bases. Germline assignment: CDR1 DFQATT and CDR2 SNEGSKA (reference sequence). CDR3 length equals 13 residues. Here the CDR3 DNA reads TGCAGTGCTAGAGATGTGGACGACTACGAGCAGTACTTC. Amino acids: CSARDVDDYEQYF.

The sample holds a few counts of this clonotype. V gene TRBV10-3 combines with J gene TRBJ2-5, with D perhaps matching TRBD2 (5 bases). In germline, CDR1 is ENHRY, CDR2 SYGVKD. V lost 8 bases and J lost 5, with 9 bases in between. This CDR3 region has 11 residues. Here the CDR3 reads CAIGPGETQYF. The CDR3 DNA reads TGTGCCATCGGACCGGGGGAGACCCAGTACTTC.

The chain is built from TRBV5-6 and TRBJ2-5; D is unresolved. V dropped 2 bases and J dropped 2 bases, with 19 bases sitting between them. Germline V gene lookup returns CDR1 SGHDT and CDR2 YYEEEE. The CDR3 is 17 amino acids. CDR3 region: CASSFLLSSSAQETQYF. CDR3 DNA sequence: TGTGCCAGCAGCTTCTTATTATCCTCAAGCGCTCAAGAGACCCAGTACTTC.

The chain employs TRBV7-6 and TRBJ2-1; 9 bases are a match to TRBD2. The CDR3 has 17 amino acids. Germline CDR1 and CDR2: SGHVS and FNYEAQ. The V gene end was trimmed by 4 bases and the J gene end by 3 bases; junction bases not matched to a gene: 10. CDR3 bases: TGTGCCAGCAGCTCAAGAATAGCGGGAGATATCTACAATGAGCAGTTCTTC. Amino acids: CASSSRIAGDIYNEQFF.

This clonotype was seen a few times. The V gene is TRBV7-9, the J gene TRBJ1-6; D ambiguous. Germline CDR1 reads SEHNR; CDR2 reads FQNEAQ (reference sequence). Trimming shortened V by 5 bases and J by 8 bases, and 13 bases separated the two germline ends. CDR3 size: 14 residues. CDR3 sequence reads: CASSPSKGDSPLHF. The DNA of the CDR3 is TGTGCCAGCAGCCCGTCTAAAGGTGATTCACCCCTCCACTTT.

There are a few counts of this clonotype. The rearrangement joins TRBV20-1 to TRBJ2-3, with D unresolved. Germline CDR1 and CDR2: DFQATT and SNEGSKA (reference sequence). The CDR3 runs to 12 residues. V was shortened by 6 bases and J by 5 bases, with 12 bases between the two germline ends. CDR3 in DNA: TGCAGTGCGGATGAGACGAAAGATACGCAGTATTTT. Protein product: CSADETKDTQYF.

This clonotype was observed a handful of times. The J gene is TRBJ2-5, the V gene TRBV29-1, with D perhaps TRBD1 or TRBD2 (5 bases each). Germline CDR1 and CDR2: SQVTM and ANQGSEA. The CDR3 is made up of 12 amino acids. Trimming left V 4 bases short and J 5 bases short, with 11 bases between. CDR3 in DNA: TGCAGCGTTGGGGACGGCCGCGAGACCCAGTACTTC. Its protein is CSVGDGRETQYF.

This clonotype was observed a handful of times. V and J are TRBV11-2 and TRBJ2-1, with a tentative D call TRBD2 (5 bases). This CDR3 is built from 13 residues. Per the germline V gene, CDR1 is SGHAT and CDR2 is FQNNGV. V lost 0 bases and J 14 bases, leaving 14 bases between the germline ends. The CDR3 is CASSLDLGLREFF. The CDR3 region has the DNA TGTGCCAGCAGCTTAGATCTTGGACTGAGGGAGTTCTTC.

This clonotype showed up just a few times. The CDR3 loop reads CATRPGLAGVWQYF. As DNA, the CDR3 is TGTGCCACCCGACCGGGACTAGCGGGAGTCTGGCAGTACTTC. The chain joins TRBV6-1 to TRBJ2-7; 14 bases map to TRBD2. V trimming: 10 bases; J trimming: 9 bases; junction bases outside the gene matches: 11. Germline loops: CDR1 MNHNS, CDR2 SASEGT. CDR3 size: 14 residues.

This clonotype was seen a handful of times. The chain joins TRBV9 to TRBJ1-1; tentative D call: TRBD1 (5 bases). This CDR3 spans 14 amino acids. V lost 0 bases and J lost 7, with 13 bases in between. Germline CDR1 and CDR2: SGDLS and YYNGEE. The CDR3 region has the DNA TGTGCCAGCAGCGTAGATTTTGTCGGGGGTGAAGCTTTCTTT. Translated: CASSVDFVGGEAFF.

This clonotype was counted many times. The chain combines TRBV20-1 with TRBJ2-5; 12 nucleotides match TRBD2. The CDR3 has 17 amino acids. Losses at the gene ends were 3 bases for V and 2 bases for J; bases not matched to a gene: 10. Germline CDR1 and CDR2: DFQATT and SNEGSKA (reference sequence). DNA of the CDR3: TGCAGTGCTAGTCGGCTAGCGGGAGGGCCGGTTCAAGAGACCCAGTACTTC. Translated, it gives CSASRLAGGPVQETQYF.

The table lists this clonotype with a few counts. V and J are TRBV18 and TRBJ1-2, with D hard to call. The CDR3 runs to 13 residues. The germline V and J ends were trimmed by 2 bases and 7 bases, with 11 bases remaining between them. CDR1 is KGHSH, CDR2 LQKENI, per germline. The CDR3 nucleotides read TGTGCCAGCTCACCAGACTCCCGGGCTGGCTACACCTTC. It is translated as CASSPDSRAGYTF.